Listed below are T cell receptor beta chains from one sample, sequenced in a study of beta chain features in type 1 diabetes. The protocol was immunoSEQ multiplex PCR, while the TCRdb copy is restricted to in-frame clones and leaves out a portion. The table has around 14,000 clones, approximately 76% seen once. Sequencing was performed on stem cell memory CD4+ T cells from blood. All receptors come from a woman younger than 35 with type 1 diabetes. Each CDR3 is given without its conserved first and last residue.

>TRBV20-1|TRBJ2-7
SAGRSYEQY
>TRBV5-1|TRBJ1-3
ASSQGQQYGNTIY
>TRBV5-1|TRBJ2-7
ASTPTGTGAYEQY
>TRBV7-2|TRBJ2-1
ASSLDGRGYNEQF
>TRBV18|TRBJ2-5
ASSPRHSSVGTQY
>TRBV5-5|TRBJ2-5
ASSVWTSGRAVETQY
>TRBV28|TRBJ2-6
ASSSMGLAGDPGANVLT
>TRBV9|TRBJ1-6
ASSVGQGGSPLH
>TRBV5-4|TRBJ2-2
ASSSPTGARTGELF
>TRBV28|TRBJ2-7
ASSFGRRVQY
>TRBV10-3|TRBJ1-1
ASTGGTEAF
>TRBV30|TRBJ2-7
AYVPGTGPYEQY
>TRBV7-3|TRBJ2-7
ASSLKSGGGYEQY
>TRBV6-1|TRBJ1-1
ASGLGRQNTEAF
>TRBV28|TRBJ2-2
ASSGTGGLSTGELF
>TRBV30|TRBJ2-1
AWSLAHLVVLDNEQF
>TRBV5-4|TRBJ2-2
ASSLDQANTGELF
>TRBV12-5|TRBJ1-5
ASGLVLGTDNQPQH
>TRBV10-2|TRBJ2-7
ASSDLTGIHEQY
>TRBV11-3|TRBJ2-1
ASSLYPEGEQF
>TRBV5-6|TRBJ2-7
ASSLPGNYEQY